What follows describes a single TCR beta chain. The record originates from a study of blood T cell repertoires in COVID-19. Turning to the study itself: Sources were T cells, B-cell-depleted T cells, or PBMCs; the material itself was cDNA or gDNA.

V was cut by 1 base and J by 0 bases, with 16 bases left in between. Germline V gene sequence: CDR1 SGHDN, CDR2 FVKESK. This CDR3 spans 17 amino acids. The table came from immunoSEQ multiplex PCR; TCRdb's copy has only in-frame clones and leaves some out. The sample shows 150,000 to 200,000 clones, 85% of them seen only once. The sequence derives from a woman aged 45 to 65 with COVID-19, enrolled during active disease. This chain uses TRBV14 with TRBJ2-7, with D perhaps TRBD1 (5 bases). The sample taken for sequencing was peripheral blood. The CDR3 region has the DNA TGTGCCAGCAGCCAAGTTACAGGTCCCTTAAGCTCCTACGAGCAGTACTTC. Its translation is CASSQVTGPLSSYEQYF.